This T cell receptor beta chain was recovered during a study of blood T cell repertoires in COVID-19. Background on the study: PBMCs, B-cell-depleted T cells, or T cells provided the cDNA or gDNA that made up the material.

The table came from immunoSEQ multiplex PCR; TCRdb's copy has only in-frame clones and leaves some out. The table lists around 71,000 clones, about 89% of them singletons. The germline V and J ends were trimmed by 1 base and 5 bases, with 7 bases remaining between them. The CDR3 loop spans 13 amino acids. Germline CDR1 and CDR2: MGHRA and YSYEKL. This clone was seen once. The TCR was taken from a woman aged 60-75 years with acute or convalescent COVID-19. The sample taken for sequencing was peripheral blood. V gene TRBV4-1 combines with J gene TRBJ2-3; D is unresolved. The DNA for the CDR3 is TGCGCCAGCAGCCAAGTTGTCCGAGATACGCAGTATTTT. It yields the protein CASSQVVRDTQYF.